Given below is one TCR beta chain in context. The antigen remains unidentified. The entry originates in a study of vaccination and CD4 T cells after COVID-19. Study in general: The makeup of the convalescents was six males and four females, two of them Hispanic. The authors gave control cultures a CEFX pool, an HIV-1 Nef pool, or no peptide.

The junction had 9 bases not matched to a gene; V was cut back by 5 bases and J by 7 bases. The CDR3 loop spans 15 amino acids. The germline CDR1 and CDR2 sequences are SGHTA and FQGNSA. Treatment meaning: approximately 10-day PBMC culture with coronavirus spike peptide pools or control peptides (ViraFEST assay). Following expansion of antigen-specific T cells with peptide pools, ViraFEST then sequenced TCRs. Sequencing of the DNA from cultured CD4+ T cells was carried out with the Oncomine TCR Beta short-read assay. TCRdb reanalysed the PCR reads using MiXCR and keeps one entry per CDR3 protein. The sample lists some 10,000 distinct CDR3 sequences, 43% occurring once.

This receptor was obtained from a human donor who had recovered from COVID-19. Material for sequencing was CD4+ T cells from blood, cultured in vitro. J is TRBJ2-1 and V is TRBV7-2, with TRBD1 identical over 9 bases. The CDR3 DNA is TGTGCCAGCAGCGGCGGACAGGGGACGTGGAATGAGCAGTTCTTC. It encodes CASSGGQGTWNEQFF.